Following are 15 T cell receptor beta chains from one sample sequenced in a study of blood T cell repertoires in COVID-19. The table came from immunoSEQ multiplex PCR; TCRdb's copy has only in-frame clones and leaves some out. The sample carries about 50,000 clones, 60% to 80% recorded once. Sequencing was performed on PBMCs or T cells enriched from blood (not recorded which). The receptors come from a woman between 45 and 60 years old with acute COVID-19.

This clone was detected only once. The J gene is TRBJ1-1, the V gene TRBV7-9, with D unresolved. The V end lost 1 base, the J end lost 7 bases, and 13 bases lay between the germline ends. The CDR3 is 14 amino acids. The germline V gene has CDR1 SEHNR and CDR2 FQNEAQ (reference sequence). Here the CDR3 reads CASSLGRIRDEAFF. CDR3 sequence (DNA): TGTGCCAGCAGCTTAGGCAGGATAAGAGATGAAGCTTTCTTT.

The table lists this clone with a few counts. Written as DNA, the CDR3 is TGTGCCACCAGTGGAATGACGGGACAGGGGGTTGACGCAGATACGCAGTATTTT. It is translated as CATSGMTGQGVDADTQYF. The gene calls are TRBV24-1 and TRBJ2-3, with 11 bases matching TRBD1. Germline V gives CDR1 KGHDR, CDR2 SFDVKD. The J segment lost 4 bases and the V segment lost 5 bases, leaving 13 bases of the junction unmatched. The CDR3 is 18 amino acids.

The rearrangement uses TRBV7-8 and TRBJ2-7; D not certain. Germline CDR1 is SGHVS and CDR2 is FQNEAQ. Trimming stripped 3 bases from V and 6 bases from J, with 15 bases between. The CDR3 sequence is 14 residues long. The CDR3 DNA is TGTGCCAGCAGCTTCGAACGGCAGCGCGGCGAGCAGTACTTC. It codes for CASSFERQRGEQYF.

This clone occurred a few times. The chain joins TRBV28 to TRBJ1-5, with 7 bases identical to TRBD1. Germline V gene sequence: CDR1 MDHEN, CDR2 SYDVKM. The CDR3 spans 17 residues. V gave up 3 bases and J gave up 6 bases; unmatched junction bases: 14. CDR3 sequence (DNA): TGTGCCAGCAGTTTTCCCGCCCTGGGGCAGGGGGGTCAGCCCCAGCATTTT. This gives the protein CASSFPALGQGGQPQHF. The full variable domain, in which reference TRBV28 and TRBJ1-5 provide the parts outside the CDR3, is DVKVTQSSRYLVKRTGEKVFLECVQDMDHENMFWYRQDPGLGLRLIYFSYDVKMKEKGDIPEGYSVSREKKERFSLILESASTNQTSMYLCASSFPALGQGGQPQHFGDGTRLSIL.

This chain joins TRBV5-4 and TRBJ1-4, with D unresolved. The CDR3 spans 15 residues. Germline CDR1 and CDR2: SGHNT and YYREEE (reference sequence). Trimming shortened V by 0 bases and J by 5 bases, and 11 bases separated the two germline ends. CDR3 in DNA: TGTGCCAGCAGCTTGGGCGAGACTCCAAATGAAAAACTGTTTTTT. It specifies CASSLGETPNEKLFF.

This clone was seen a few times. The chain combines TRBV5-5 with TRBJ1-5, with D maybe TRBD1 (6 bases). The CDR3 contains 16 residues. CDR1 SGHKS and CDR2 YYEKEE come from the germline V gene (reference sequence). V was pared by 4 bases and J by 2 bases, with 16 bases between. The CDR3 reads CASSPNAQGGNQPQHF. The CDR3 bases are TGTGCCAGCAGCCCCAACGCACAGGGCGGCAATCAGCCCCAGCATTTT.

This clone was observed a handful of times. The V gene is TRBV5-1, the J gene TRBJ1-3; no definite D call. With 1 base removed from V and 0 bases from J, the gap between germline ends came to 14 bases. The CDR3 consists of 17 residues. The germline V gene has CDR1 SGHRS and CDR2 YFSETQ. CDR3 in DNA: TGCGCCAGCAGCTTGTCGCCCGGGAGCTTCTCTGGAAACACCATATATTTT. Translation gives CASSLSPGSFSGNTIYF.

The genes are TRBV6-5 and TRBJ2-7, with TRBD2 as a possible D gene (6 bases). Germline values: CDR1 MNHEY, CDR2 SVGAGI. V was cut by 4 bases and J by 3 bases, with 19 bases left in between. The CDR3 contains 16 residues. The CDR3 is CASSSLNSGTDYEQYF. Written as DNA, the CDR3 is TGTGCCAGCAGTTCATTAAACTCCGGGACTGACTACGAGCAGTACTTC.

This clone was seen only once. The genes are TRBV29-1 and TRBJ2-3; 10 positions agree with TRBD2. CDR1 and CDR2 (germline): SQVTM, ANQGSEA. The CDR3 has 14 residues. Unmatched junction bases numbered 5, after V lost 4 bases and J lost 4 bases. The CDR3 sequence: CSVGASGGADTQYF. CDR3 DNA sequence: TGCAGCGTTGGTGCGAGCGGGGGGGCAGATACGCAGTATTTT.

This chain links TRBV21-1 with TRBJ1-1; TRBD1, as called in the table, went unchecked against the DNA. TRBV21-1 counts as a pseudogene. The CDR3 runs to 17 residues. CDR3 sequence: CASSKVQPGQGNTEAFF. In DNA, the CDR3 is TGTGCCAGCAGCAAAGTCCAACCGGGACAGGGGAACACTGAAGCTTTCTTT.

Regarding this clone: The junction and the germline gene differ at one end; a read error may be behind it. J is TRBJ1-6 and V is TRBV5-1; a possible D gene is TRBD1 (6 bases). Germline V gene lookup returns CDR1 SGHRS and CDR2 YFSETQ. This CDR3 spans 15 amino acids. CDR3 sequence: CASTLTDSPHSPLHF. CDR3 DNA: TGCGCCAGCACCTTGACGGACAGCCCCCATTCACCCCTCCACTTT.

The chain links TRBV12-5 to TRBJ1-2; maybe TRBD1 (5 bases). There are 16 residues in the CDR3. V gave up 0 bases and J gave up 4 bases, with 15 bases separating them. CDR1 LGHNT and CDR2 FRNRAP come from the germline V gene. CDR3 residues: CASGLVYGGMGYGYTF. In DNA form, the CDR3 reads TGTGCTAGTGGTTTGGTATACGGGGGGATGGGCTATGGCTACACCTTC.

To note about this clone: The same CDR3 is also encoded by other DNA sequences in this sample. This chain connects TRBV2 to TRBJ1-6; 11 nucleotides match TRBD1. Losses at the gene ends were 6 bases for V and 10 bases for J; bases not matched to a gene: 8. The CDR3 is made up of 15 amino acids. Germline loops: CDR1 SNHLY, CDR2 FYNNEI. CDR3 protein: CASRDYRDRGSPLHF. DNA of the CDR3: TGTGCCAGCAGAGACTACCGGGACAGGGGGTCACCCCTCCACTTT.

This sequence joins TRBV13 and TRBJ2-1, with 7 bases fitting TRBD1. Trimming cost V 5 bases and J 7 bases; bases outside gene matches: 8. The germline gives CDR1 PRHDT, CDR2 FYEKMQ (reference sequence). The length of the CDR3 is 14 residues. The CDR3 DNA sequence: TGTGCCAGCAGCGAGAGACAGGGTTGGAATGAGCAGTTCTTC. Amino acid sequence: CASSERQGWNEQFF.

The rearrangement joins TRBV4-1 to TRBJ2-5, with D possibly matching TRBD1 (6 bases). The CDR3 is 17 residues long. V was clipped by 0 bases and J by 1 base, with 15 bases between them. Germline V CDR1 and CDR2: MGHRA, YSYEKL. The CDR3 sequence is CASSQDGGRGPQETQYF. The CDR3 coding sequence is TGCGCCAGCAGCCAAGATGGGGGCAGGGGACCCCAAGAGACCCAGTACTTC.